The 27 T cell receptor beta chains below were found in one sample sequenced in a study of T-cell memory formation after mild COVID-19. MiXCR, run by TCRdb on the 5' RACE reads, gives a single entry per CDR3 protein. The sample consists of hundreds of thousands of distinct CDR3 sequences, roughly 20% of them appearing once. The sequencing input was PBMCs or a T cell subset sorted from them (not recorded which). These TCRs come from an adult woman who had mild COVID-19 (a few samples of this study predate the infection). Cell type and time point are not known.

The V call is TRBV12-3 or TRBV12-4, the J call TRBJ1-5; the D gene is possibly TRBD1 (5 bases). The germline V and J ends were trimmed by 6 bases and 6 bases, with 9 bases remaining between them. The CDR3 covers 12 residues. DNA of the CDR3: TGTGCCAGCAGGGGGACTGGTCAGCCCCAGCATTTT. Amino acids: CASRGTGQPQHF.

This clonotype was observed a few times. V gene TRBV20-1 combines with J gene TRBJ2-4, with D tentatively TRBD1 (6 bases). The germline gives CDR1 DFQATT, CDR2 SNEGSKA (reference sequence). Trimming cost V 5 bases and J 7 bases, with 15 bases left between them. This CDR3 has 13 residues. The CDR3 sequence: CSAQQGLDNIQYF. For the CDR3, the DNA is TGCAGTGCTCAACAGGGTTTAGATAACATTCAGTACTTC.

This clonotype came up a few times. The rearrangement joins TRBV29-1 to TRBJ1-1; possible D gene TRBD1, 6 bases. CDR1 and CDR2 (germline): SQVTM, ANQGSEA. Deletions cut 2 bases from V and 4 bases from J, with 11 bases between. This CDR3 is 13 amino acids long. The CDR3 spells CSVEKGGVTEAFF. DNA of the CDR3: TGCAGCGTTGAAAAAGGGGGGGTCACTGAAGCTTTCTTT.

A few counts support this clonotype. The V gene is TRBV7-9, the J gene TRBJ2-2; 7 bases map to TRBD1. CDR3 length equals 15 residues. Trimming at V came to 5 bases and at J to 1 base, leaving 4 bases not matched to a gene. Germline V gives CDR1 SEHNR, CDR2 FQNEAQ (reference sequence). The CDR3 protein is CASSEQGLNTGELFF. Here the CDR3 DNA reads TGTGCCAGCAGCGAACAGGGGCTGAACACCGGGGAGCTGTTTTTT.

The chain combines TRBV20-1 with TRBJ1-2; D may be TRBD1 (5 bases). Germline V CDR1 and CDR2: DFQATT, SNEGSKA (reference sequence). The V end lost 2 bases, the J end lost 4 bases, and 17 bases lay between the germline ends. CDR3 length: 15 amino acids. CDR3 sequence (DNA): TGCAGTGCTAGACCGTCGGAACAGGCCATCTATGGCTACACCTTC. Translated, it gives CSARPSEQAIYGYTF.

The genes are TRBV4-1 and TRBJ2-3; TRBD2 might be the D (5 bases). Trimming removed 0 bases from V and 2 bases from J, with 12 bases in between. The V gene's germline CDR1 is MGHRA and CDR2 YSYEKL. This CDR3 is built from 16 residues. The CDR3 coding sequence is TGCGCCAGCAGCCAAGATTTCGCCGGACTCACAGATACGCAGTATTTT. Its translation: CASSQDFAGLTDTQYF.

This chain joins TRBV6-5 and TRBJ2-7; D is undetermined. The CDR3 contains 12 residues. Germline V lookup: CDR1 MNHEY, CDR2 SVGAGI. Trimming took off 5 bases at V and 2 bases at J, with 7 bases between the two ends. This chain's CDR3 is CASSTGAYEQYF. For the CDR3, the DNA is TGTGCCAGCAGTACTGGAGCCTACGAGCAGTACTTC.

This clonotype was seen only a few times. The chain joins TRBV7-9 to TRBJ1-4; D not certain. This CDR3 has 14 amino acids. Germline V gene sequence: CDR1 SEHNR, CDR2 FQNEAQ (reference sequence). V lost 4 bases and J lost 0, with 6 bases in between. CDR3 DNA sequence: TGTGCCAGCAGCTACGGGGCAACTAATGAAAAACTGTTTTTT. Translating gives CASSYGATNEKLFF. Supplemented by reference TRBV7-9 and TRBJ1-4, the full variable domain reads DTGVSQNPRHKITKRGQNVTFRCDPISEHNRLYWYRQTLGQGPEFLTYFQNEAQLEKSRLLSDRFSAERPKGSFSTLEIQRTEQGDSAMYLCASSYGATNEKLFFGSGTQLSVL.

The rearrangement uses TRBV6-6 and TRBJ2-1; a weak D match, TRBD1 (6 bases). The CDR3 spans 15 residues. Trimming shortened V by 2 bases and J by 0 bases, and 8 bases separated the two germline ends. The germline V gene encodes CDR1 MNHNY and CDR2 SVGAGI (reference sequence). The CDR3 protein is CASSYQGSSYNEQFF. The CDR3 bases are TGTGCCAGCAGTTACCAGGGGAGCTCCTACAATGAGCAGTTCTTC.

The gene calls are TRBV5-5 and TRBJ1-2; D is ambiguous. The ends were cut back, 8 bases at V and 2 bases at J, with 16 bases in the middle. CDR1 SGHKS and CDR2 YYEKEE come from the germline V gene (reference sequence). This CDR3 is 14 amino acids long. Here the CDR3 reads CASTKEAGNYGYTF. Here the CDR3 DNA reads TGTGCCAGTACCAAAGAGGCGGGGAACTATGGCTACACCTTC.

This chain links TRBV5-1 with TRBJ1-1; D uncertain. V was pared by 3 bases and J by 2 bases, with 11 bases between. Germline V CDR1 and CDR2: SGHRS, YFSETQ. This CDR3 region has 14 residues. The CDR3 region is CASSSTTANTEAFF. For the CDR3, the DNA is TGCGCCAGCAGCTCCACGACGGCTAACACTGAAGCTTTCTTT.

There are a few counts of this clonotype. V and J are TRBV5-1 and TRBJ2-3; 10 bases line up with TRBD2. The germline V gene has CDR1 SGHRS and CDR2 YFSETQ. The CDR3 length is 19 residues. The ends lost 0 bases at V and 0 bases at J; junction bases unmatched: 10. The CDR3 here is CASSLDASGRPSSTDTQYF. DNA for the CDR3: TGCGCCAGCAGCTTGGATGCTAGCGGGAGACCCTCTAGCACAGATACGCAGTATTTT.

This clonotype was seen only a few times. The chain joins TRBV7-9 to TRBJ2-1; tentatively, D is TRBD1 (5 bases). CDR1 is SEHNR and CDR2 is FQNEAQ in the germline V gene (reference sequence). This CDR3 is built from 12 residues. The germline V and J ends were trimmed by 5 bases and 7 bases, with 9 bases remaining between them. Written as DNA, the CDR3 is TGTGCCAGCAGCATGACAGTAAATGAGCAGTTCTTC. Translating it yields CASSMTVNEQFF. Combining the CDR3 with reference TRBV7-9 and TRBJ2-1 gives the whole variable domain DTGVSQNPRHKITKRGQNVTFRCDPISEHNRLYWYRQTLGQGPEFLTYFQNEAQLEKSRLLSDRFSAERPKGSFSTLEIQRTEQGDSAMYLCASSMTVNEQFFGPGTRLTVL.

In nucleotides, the CDR3 is TGCGCCAGCAGGGACAGCGAAAACTATGGCTACACCTTC. This encodes CASRDSENYGYTF. The rearrangement links TRBV5-1 to TRBJ1-2; the D gene is possibly TRBD1 (6 bases). Trimming pared 5 bases from V and 2 bases from J, leaving 10 bases between. The CDR3 runs 13 residues. CDR1 is SGHRS, CDR2 YFSETQ, per germline.

The V gene is TRBV7-6, the J gene TRBJ2-5, with TRBD2 identical over 11 bases. The CDR3 is made up of 15 amino acids. Losses at the gene ends were 6 bases for V and 3 bases for J; bases not matched to a gene: 6. Germline values: CDR1 SGHVS, CDR2 FNYEAQ. CDR3 amino acids: CASRKLAGVEETQYF. Written as DNA, the CDR3 is TGTGCCAGCAGGAAACTAGCGGGAGTGGAAGAGACCCAGTACTTC.

The chain uses TRBV5-1 and TRBJ2-7, with TRBD1 identical over 11 bases. Trimming cost V 3 bases and J 7 bases; bases outside gene matches: 9. Germline V gives CDR1 SGHRS, CDR2 YFSETQ. The CDR3 totals 15 residues. The CDR3 bases are TGCGCCAGCAGCTCCTACCCGGGACAGGGGGGAGAGCAGTACTTC. Translation: CASSSYPGQGGEQYF.

CDR3 bases: TGTGCCAGCAGCTCCGAGGGGACAATCGGAAACACCATATATTTT. Translating it yields CASSSEGTIGNTIYF. The chain recombines TRBV7-9 with TRBJ1-3, with a weak D call TRBD1 (6 bases). Trimming cost V 4 bases and J 4 bases, with 14 bases left between them. Looked up from germline, CDR1 is SEHNR and CDR2 is FQNEAQ (reference sequence). This CDR3 has 15 residues.

The chain's CDR3 is CASSDPSSEYTGNTIYF. Here the CDR3 DNA reads TGTGCCAGCAGCGATCCCTCCAGTGAGTATACTGGAAACACCATATATTTT. This chain connects TRBV9 to TRBJ1-3; D call uncertain. The CDR3 has 17 residues. The ends were cut back, 3 bases at V and 2 bases at J, with 18 bases in the middle. Germline lookup yields CDR1 SGDLS and CDR2 YYNGEE.

The chain carries TRBV6-2 or TRBV6-3 and TRBJ1-1; D gene uncertain. Germline assignment: CDR1 MNHEY and CDR2 SVGEGT. Trimming removed 2 bases at V and 11 bases at J, with 15 bases between. The CDR3 runs to 13 residues. The CDR3: CASSYGLPAKAFF. The CDR3 nucleotides are TGTGCCAGCAGTTACGGTCTCCCAGCGAAGGCTTTCTTT.

The chain links TRBV4-3 to TRBJ2-5; D possibly corresponds to TRBD1 (6 bases). V was trimmed by 0 bases and J by 7 bases, leaving 9 bases between them. In germline, CDR1 is LGHNA, CDR2 YSLEER. This CDR3 has 13 residues. CDR3: CASSQELQGTQYF. CDR3 bases: TGCGCCAGCAGCCAAGAATTACAGGGGACCCAGTACTTC.

Here the CDR3 DNA reads TGTGCCATCAGTGCCCATGGACAGGGATTGGAAGGTGATACGCAGTATTTT. Translation: CAISAHGQGLEGDTQYF. This sequence joins TRBV10-3 and TRBJ2-3; 8 bases agree with TRBD1. CDR1 ENHRY and CDR2 SYGVKD come from the germline V gene. This CDR3 is built from 17 residues. V shed 4 bases, J shed 6 bases, and the junction held 15 bases outside the gene matches.

This clonotype turned up a few times. The rearrangement joins TRBV20-1 to TRBJ1-6; D remains ambiguous. Germline-derived CDR1 and CDR2 are DFQATT and SNEGSKA (reference sequence). CDR3 size: 15 residues. Between the trimmed V and J ends, which lost 4 bases and 0 bases, there was a span of 10 bases. The CDR3 region has the DNA TGCAGTGCTATAGACCGGGCCTCCTATAATTCACCCCTCCACTTT. Residues: CSAIDRASYNSPLHF.

V usage is TRBV20-1 and J usage is TRBJ1-1, with TRBD1 matching over 8 bases. Looked up from germline, CDR1 is DFQATT and CDR2 is SNEGSKA (reference sequence). V lost 3 bases to trimming and J lost 0 bases; unmatched junction nucleotides: 0. The CDR3 totals 13 residues. The CDR3 region has the DNA TGCAGTGCTAGGGGACAGGTGAACACTGAAGCTTTCTTT. Encoded protein: CSARGQVNTEAFF.

This clonotype showed up just a few times. V gene TRBV5-5 combines with J gene TRBJ2-5; a possible D gene is TRBD2 (5 bases). Trimming removed 0 bases at V and 5 bases at J, with 11 bases between. Per the germline V gene, CDR1 is SGHKS and CDR2 is YYEKEE (reference sequence). The CDR3 is 14 residues long. As DNA, the CDR3 is TGTGCCAGCAGCTTGGGGAGGAAACGGGAGACCCAGTACTTC. Residues: CASSLGRKRETQYF.

This clonotype was counted only a few times. The rearrangement uses TRBV7-9 and TRBJ2-3; 9 bases are a match to TRBD2. Looked up from germline, CDR1 is SEHNR and CDR2 is FQNEAQ (reference sequence). The CDR3 covers 17 residues. Germline trimming cut 3 bases from V and 0 bases from J; bases unmatched to any gene: 7. The CDR3 spells CASSFRLADSSTDTQYF. For the CDR3, the DNA is TGTGCCAGCAGCTTCCGACTAGCGGACTCTAGCACAGATACGCAGTATTTT.

The chain employs TRBV6-1 and TRBJ1-5, with D uncertain. The germline V and J ends were trimmed by 0 bases and 0 bases, with 12 bases remaining between them. Germline lookup yields CDR1 MNHNS and CDR2 SASEGT. This CDR3 is built from 17 residues. The CDR3: CASSEAVRRNSNQPQHF. The CDR3 bases are TGTGCCAGCAGTGAAGCAGTCAGGCGGAATAGCAATCAGCCCCAGCATTTT.

V gene TRBV4-1 combines with J gene TRBJ1-2; TRBD1 is a possible D gene (5 bases). V was pared by 0 bases and J by 7 bases, with 12 bases between. Germline V CDR1 and CDR2: MGHRA, YSYEKL. The CDR3 is made up of 14 amino acids. The CDR3 loop is CASSQEPREAGYTF. In nucleotides, the CDR3 is TGCGCCAGCAGCCAAGAACCCAGGGAGGCTGGCTACACCTTC.